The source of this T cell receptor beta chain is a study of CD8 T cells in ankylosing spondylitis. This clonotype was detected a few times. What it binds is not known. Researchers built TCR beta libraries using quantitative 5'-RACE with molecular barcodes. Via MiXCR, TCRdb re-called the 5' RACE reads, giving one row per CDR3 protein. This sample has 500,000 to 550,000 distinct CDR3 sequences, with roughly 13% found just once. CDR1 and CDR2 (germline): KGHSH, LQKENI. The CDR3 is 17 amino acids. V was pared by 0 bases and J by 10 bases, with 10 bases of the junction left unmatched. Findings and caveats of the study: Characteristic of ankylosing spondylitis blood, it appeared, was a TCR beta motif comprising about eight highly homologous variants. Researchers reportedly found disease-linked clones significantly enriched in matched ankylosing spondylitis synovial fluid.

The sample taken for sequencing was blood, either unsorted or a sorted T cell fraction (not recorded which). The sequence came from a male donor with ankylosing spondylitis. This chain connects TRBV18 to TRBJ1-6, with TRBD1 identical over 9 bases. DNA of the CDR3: TGTGCCAGCTCACCACCGAATTCGGGACAGGGCGGCTCACCCCTCCACTTT. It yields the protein CASSPPNSGQGGSPLHF. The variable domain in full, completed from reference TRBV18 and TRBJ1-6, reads NAGVMQNPRHLVRRRGQEARLRCSPMKGHSHVYWYRQLPEEGLKFMVYLQKENIIDESGMPKERFSAEFPKEGPSILRIQQVVRGDSAAYFCASSPPNSGQGGSPLHFGNGTRLTVT.